This TCR beta chain was recorded in a study of blood T cell repertoires in COVID-19. Study information: Sample material is recorded as cDNA or gDNA derived from T cells, B-cell-depleted T cells, or PBMCs.

In the authors' workflow: Amplification of reference gene primers was used by the study to estimate nucleated cell counts. Method: immunoSEQ multiplex PCR; TCRdb's copy keeps in-frame clones and lacks some. That table supplies the V and J calls and clone size; D and trimming were determined from the DNA. Of over 200,000 clones detected, 86% appear once; the ten largest clones hold over 3%. This CDR3 is built from 16 residues. Germline loops: CDR1 SGHVS, CDR2 FQNEAQ. V lost 8 bases and J 0 bases, leaving 17 bases between the germline ends. The chain is built from TRBV7-8 and TRBJ1-5, with D maybe TRBD1 (6 bases). Sequenced material: PBMCs or T cells enriched from blood (not recorded which). The sequence came from a woman aged 45-60 years in a cohort exposed to, infected with or recovered from COVID-19 (not recorded which). The CDR3 coding sequence is TGTGCCAGCGGAAACTCGGGACATGCTAGCAATCAGCCCCAGCATTTT. It translates to CASGNSGHASNQPQHF.